This TCR beta chain was captured in a study of cytotoxic CD8 clonotypes in ibrutinib-treated CLL. At the level of the study: Among patients, some 25 responded partially and 2 completely; around 15 then stayed remitted and around 12 progressed after median around 73 months. Study-wide results and limits: Treatment saw public clonotypes, which were uncommon, either contract or stay stable. Baseline clonality, above age-matched healthy donor levels, tracked circulating CD8+ T-cell counts.

The CDR3 covers 12 residues. Germline CDR1 reads SQVTM; CDR2 reads ANQGSEA. Between the trimmed V and J ends, which lost 7 bases and 6 bases, there was a span of 12 bases. Clones were read by immunoSEQ multiplex PCR, and TCRdb kept only the in-frame ones, dropping some. Among 53,000 or so clones, 54% were seen once, and the ten largest hold 20% to 30%. About this clone itself: No antigen is known for it.

The TCR was taken from a human donor with chronic lymphocytic leukemia. The gene calls are TRBV29-1 and TRBJ2-2; TRBD1 is a possible D gene (5 bases). The material was PBMCs, obtained at disease progression, from a patient treated with ibrutinib. The chain's CDR3 is CSGTTAAGELFF. For the CDR3, the DNA is TGCAGCGGAACGACAGCCGCCGGGGAGCTGTTTTTT.